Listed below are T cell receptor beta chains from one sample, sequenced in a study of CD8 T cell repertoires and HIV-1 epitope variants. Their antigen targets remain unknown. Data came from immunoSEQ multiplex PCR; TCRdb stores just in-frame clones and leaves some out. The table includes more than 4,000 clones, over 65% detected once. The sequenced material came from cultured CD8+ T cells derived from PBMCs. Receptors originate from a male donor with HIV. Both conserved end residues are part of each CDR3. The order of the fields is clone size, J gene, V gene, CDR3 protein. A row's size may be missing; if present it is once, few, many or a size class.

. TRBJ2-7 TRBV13 CASSLTGKNEQYF
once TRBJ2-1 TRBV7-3 CASSFLSGVESYNEQFF
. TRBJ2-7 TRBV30 CAWSLSRGDPSYEQYF
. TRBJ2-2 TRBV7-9 CASSLMGAGTGELFF
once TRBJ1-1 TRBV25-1 CASSVLQGVNTEAFF
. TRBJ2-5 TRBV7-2 CASSLSLGQETQYF
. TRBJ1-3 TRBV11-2 CASSFPRAGVGGNTIYF
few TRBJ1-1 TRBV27 CASSLSGVATEAFF
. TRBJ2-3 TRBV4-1 CASSQGSGYGDTQYF
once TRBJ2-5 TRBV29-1 CSVRSPYQETQYF